This T cell receptor beta chain was retrieved from a study of control samples from healthy donors and cancer patients. The protocol was immunoSEQ multiplex PCR, while the TCRdb copy is restricted to in-frame clones and leaves out a portion. The sample has about 75,000 clones, 94% seen once. The germline gives CDR1 SEHNR, CDR2 FQNEAQ (reference sequence). This CDR3 spans 15 amino acids. Trimming took 5 bases from V and 3 from J, leaving 16 bases between them. This receptor was obtained from a middle-aged woman in good health. The sample consisted of blood. V is TRBV7-9 and J is TRBJ1-1; D perhaps matches TRBD1 (5 bases). The CDR3 DNA reads TGTGCCAGCAGCGAGTGGTCCGGGGGGGACACTGAAGCTTTCTTT. It is translated as CASSEWSGGDTEAFF. The full variable domain, in which reference TRBV7-9 and TRBJ1-1 provide the parts outside the CDR3, is DTGVSQNPRHKITKRGQNVTFRCDPISEHNRLYWYRQTLGQGPEFLTYFQNEAQLEKSRLLSDRFSAERPKGSFSTLEIQRTEQGDSAMYLCASSEWSGGDTEAFFGQGTRLTVV.